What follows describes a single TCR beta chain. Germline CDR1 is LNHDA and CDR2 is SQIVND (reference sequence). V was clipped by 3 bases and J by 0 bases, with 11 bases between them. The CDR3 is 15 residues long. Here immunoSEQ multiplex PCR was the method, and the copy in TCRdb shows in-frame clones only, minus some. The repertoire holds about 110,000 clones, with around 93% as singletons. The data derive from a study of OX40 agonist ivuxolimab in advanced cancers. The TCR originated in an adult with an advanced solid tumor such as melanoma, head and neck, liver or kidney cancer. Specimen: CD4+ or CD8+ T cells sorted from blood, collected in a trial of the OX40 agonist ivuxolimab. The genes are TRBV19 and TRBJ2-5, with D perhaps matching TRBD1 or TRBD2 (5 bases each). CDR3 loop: CASSMGPTYQETQYF. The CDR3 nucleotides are TGTGCCAGTAGTATGGGACCTACTTACCAAGAGACCCAGTACTTC.